The 7 T cell receptor beta chains listed next were all sequenced from one sample in a study of blood T cell repertoires in COVID-19. Clones were read by immunoSEQ multiplex PCR, and TCRdb kept only the in-frame ones, dropping some. The sample yields just over 300,000 clones, over 80% seen once. The sample was PBMCs or T cells enriched from blood (not recorded which). The receptors come from a woman younger than 35 who had recovered from COVID-19.

The chain carries TRBV6-6 and TRBJ1-1, with unresolved D. Germline V gene sequence: CDR1 MNHNY, CDR2 SVGAGI (reference sequence). Trimming removed 2 bases from V and 7 bases from J, with 14 bases in between. This CDR3 contains 14 residues. CDR3 sequence reads: CASSYEGTSGEAFF. The CDR3 nucleotides are TGTGCCAGCAGTTACGAGGGTACCAGCGGTGAAGCTTTCTTT.

The V call is TRBV7-2, the J call TRBJ2-7; TRBD2 matches at 8 bases. V lost 6 bases and J lost 2; bases outside the gene matches: 12. Germline V gene lookup returns CDR1 SGHTA and CDR2 FQGNSA. This CDR3 is built from 16 residues. The CDR3 loop reads CASSFPSGSLTYEQYF. CDR3 in DNA: TGTGCCAGCAGTTTCCCTAGCGGGTCCCTTACCTACGAGCAGTACTTC.

This clone has only a few counts. This chain links TRBV21-1 with TRBJ2-7; no DNA check was done on the table's D call, TRBD1. TRBV21-1 is annotated as a pseudogene. The CDR3 contains 17 residues. CDR3 bases: TGTGCCAGCAGCAACCACTCCTCAGGGATCGAATACTACGAGCAGTACTTC. It translates to CASSNHSSGIEYYEQYF.

CDR3 region: CASSFSLRYEQYF. As DNA, the CDR3 is TGTGCCAGCAGTTTCTCCCTACGGTACGAGCAGTACTTC. The chain couples TRBV27 to TRBJ2-7; no clear D gene. Germline V gene lookup returns CDR1 MNHEY and CDR2 SMNVEV (reference sequence). This CDR3 has 13 residues. Trimming took 3 bases from V and 4 from J, leaving 10 bases between them.

This chain's CDR3 is CASSIQQGSLETQYF. DNA for the CDR3: TGTGCCAGTAGTATACAACAGGGGAGTCTGGAGACCCAGTACTTC. The genes are TRBV19 and TRBJ2-5; the match to TRBD1 covers 7 bases. Germline V gene sequence: CDR1 LNHDA, CDR2 SQIVND (reference sequence). V was clipped by 2 bases and J by 5 bases; unmatched bases: 8. The length of the CDR3 is 15 residues.

The rearrangement uses TRBV7-7 and TRBJ2-1; D is possibly TRBD2 (6 bases). This CDR3 has 15 residues. Trimming shortened V by 5 bases and J by 3 bases, and 14 bases separated the two germline ends. Germline V gene data show CDR1 as SSHAT and CDR2 as FNYEAQ (reference sequence). CDR3 residues: CASSLSSANYNEQFF. The CDR3 DNA reads as TGTGCCAGCAGCCTATCTAGCGCCAACTACAATGAGCAGTTCTTC.

The rearrangement uses TRBV6-2 or TRBV6-3 and TRBJ2-7; possibly TRBD2 for D (6 bases). This CDR3 is built from 16 residues. The V end lost 0 bases, the J end lost 7 bases, and 19 bases lay between the germline ends. CDR1 is MNHEY and CDR2 is SVGEGT in the germline V gene. Written as DNA, the CDR3 is TGTGCCAGCAGTTACTCTGGGGGGAGAGGTCGGAGGGAGCAGTACTTC. Protein: CASSYSGGRGRREQYF.